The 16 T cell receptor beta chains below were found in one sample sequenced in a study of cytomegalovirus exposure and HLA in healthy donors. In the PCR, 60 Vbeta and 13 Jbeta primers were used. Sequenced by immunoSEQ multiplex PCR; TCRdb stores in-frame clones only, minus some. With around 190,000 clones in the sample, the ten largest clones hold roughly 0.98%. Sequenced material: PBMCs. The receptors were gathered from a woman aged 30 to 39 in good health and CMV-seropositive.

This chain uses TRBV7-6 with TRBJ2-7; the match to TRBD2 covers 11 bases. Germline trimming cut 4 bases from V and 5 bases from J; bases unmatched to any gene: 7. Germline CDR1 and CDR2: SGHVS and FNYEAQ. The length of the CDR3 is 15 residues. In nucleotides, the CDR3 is TGTGCCAGCAGCTCCCCGACTAGCGGGAACGACGAGCAGTACTTC. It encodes CASSSPTSGNDEQYF. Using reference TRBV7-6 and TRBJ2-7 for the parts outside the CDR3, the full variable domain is GAGVSQSPRYKVTKRGQDVALRCDPISGHVSLYWYRQALGQGPEFLTYFNYEAQQDKSGLPNDRFSAERPEGSISTLTIQRTEQRDSAMYRCASSSPTSGNDEQYFGPGTRLTVT.

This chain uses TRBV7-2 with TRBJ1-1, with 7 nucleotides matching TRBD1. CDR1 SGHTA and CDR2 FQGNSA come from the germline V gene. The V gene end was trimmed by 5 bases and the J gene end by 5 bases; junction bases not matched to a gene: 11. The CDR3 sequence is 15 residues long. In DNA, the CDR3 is TGTGCCAGCAGCCCGCGGACAGGAGGTCGTACTGAAGCTTTCTTT. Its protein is CASSPRTGGRTEAFF.

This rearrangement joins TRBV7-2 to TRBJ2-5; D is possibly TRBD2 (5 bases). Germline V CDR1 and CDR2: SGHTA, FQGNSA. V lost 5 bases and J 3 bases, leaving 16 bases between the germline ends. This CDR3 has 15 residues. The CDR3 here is CASSPRMSGKETQYF. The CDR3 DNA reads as TGTGCCAGCAGCCCCCGTATGAGCGGAAAAGAGACCCAGTACTTC.

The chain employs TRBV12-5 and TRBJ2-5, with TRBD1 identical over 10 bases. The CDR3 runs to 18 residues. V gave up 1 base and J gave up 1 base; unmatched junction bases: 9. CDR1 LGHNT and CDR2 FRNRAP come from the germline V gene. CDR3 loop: CASGLGHRGTGAQETQYF. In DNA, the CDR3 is TGTGCTAGTGGTTTGGGACACCGGGGGACAGGGGCCCAAGAGACCCAGTACTTC.

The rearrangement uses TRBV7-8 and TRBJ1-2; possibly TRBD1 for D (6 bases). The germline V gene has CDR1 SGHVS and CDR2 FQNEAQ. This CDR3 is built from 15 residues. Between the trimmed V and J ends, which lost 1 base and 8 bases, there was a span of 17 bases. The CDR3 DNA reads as TGTGCCAGCAGCTTAGTTGACTACAGGGATTCGGGCTACACCTTC. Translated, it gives CASSLVDYRDSGYTF.

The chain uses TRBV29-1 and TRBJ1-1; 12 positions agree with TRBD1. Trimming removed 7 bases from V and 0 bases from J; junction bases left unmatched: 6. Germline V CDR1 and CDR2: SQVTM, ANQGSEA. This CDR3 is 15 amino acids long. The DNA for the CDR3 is TGCAGCGGGAGGGACAGGGGGCGCGTGAACACTGAAGCTTTCTTT. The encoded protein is CSGRDRGRVNTEAFF.

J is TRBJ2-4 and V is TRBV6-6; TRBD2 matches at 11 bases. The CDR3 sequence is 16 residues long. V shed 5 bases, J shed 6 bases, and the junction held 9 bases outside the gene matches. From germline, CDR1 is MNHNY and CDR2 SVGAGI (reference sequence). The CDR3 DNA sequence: TGTGCCAGCAGTGGGACTAGCGGAGCGGGGGGAAACATTCAGTACTTC. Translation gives CASSGTSGAGGNIQYF.

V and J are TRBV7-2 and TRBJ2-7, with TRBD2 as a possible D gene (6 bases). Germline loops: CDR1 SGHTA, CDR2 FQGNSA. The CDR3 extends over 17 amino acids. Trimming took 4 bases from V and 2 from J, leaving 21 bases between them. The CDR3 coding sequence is TGTGCCAGCAGCTCAGGGAGGAGTGCACGCCTGACCTACGAGCAGTACTTC. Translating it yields CASSSGRSARLTYEQYF. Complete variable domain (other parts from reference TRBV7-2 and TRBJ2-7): GAGVSQSPSNKVTEKGKDVELRCDPISGHTALYWYRQSLGQGLEFLIYFQGNSAPDKSGLPSDRFSAERTGGSVSTLTIQRTQQEDSAVYLCASSSGRSARLTYEQYFGPGTRLTVT.

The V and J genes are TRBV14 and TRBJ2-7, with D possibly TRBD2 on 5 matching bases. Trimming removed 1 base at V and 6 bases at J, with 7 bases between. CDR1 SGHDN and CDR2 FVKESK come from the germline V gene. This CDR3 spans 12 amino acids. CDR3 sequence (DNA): TGTGCCAGCAGCCAAGCGGGGATCGAGCAGTACTTC. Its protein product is CASSQAGIEQYF.

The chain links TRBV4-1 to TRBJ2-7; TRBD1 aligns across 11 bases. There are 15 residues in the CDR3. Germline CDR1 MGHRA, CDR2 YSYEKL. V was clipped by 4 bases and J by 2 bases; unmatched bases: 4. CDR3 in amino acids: CASSLRDRGAYEQYF. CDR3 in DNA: TGCGCCAGCAGCCTCCGGGACAGGGGGGCCTACGAGCAGTACTTC.

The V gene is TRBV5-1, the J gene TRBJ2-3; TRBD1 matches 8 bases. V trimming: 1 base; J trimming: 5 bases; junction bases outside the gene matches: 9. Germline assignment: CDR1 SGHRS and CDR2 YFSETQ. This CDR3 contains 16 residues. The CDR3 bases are TGCGCCAGCAGCTTGTGGCAGGGGGCGCTGGGAGATACGCAGTATTTT. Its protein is CASSLWQGALGDTQYF.

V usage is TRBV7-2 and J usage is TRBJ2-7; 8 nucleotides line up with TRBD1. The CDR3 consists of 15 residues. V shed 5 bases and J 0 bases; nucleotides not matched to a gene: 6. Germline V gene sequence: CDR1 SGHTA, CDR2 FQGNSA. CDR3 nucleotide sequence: TGTGCCAGCAGCCCCAGACAGGGGATCTCCTACGAGCAGTACTTC. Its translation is CASSPRQGISYEQYF.

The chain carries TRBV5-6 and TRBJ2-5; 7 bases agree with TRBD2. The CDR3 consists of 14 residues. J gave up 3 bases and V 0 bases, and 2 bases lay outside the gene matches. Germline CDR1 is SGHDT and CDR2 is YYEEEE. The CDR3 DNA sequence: TGTGCCAGCAGCTTGGGGGGAGGGAAAGAGACCCAGTACTTC. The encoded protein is CASSLGGGKETQYF.

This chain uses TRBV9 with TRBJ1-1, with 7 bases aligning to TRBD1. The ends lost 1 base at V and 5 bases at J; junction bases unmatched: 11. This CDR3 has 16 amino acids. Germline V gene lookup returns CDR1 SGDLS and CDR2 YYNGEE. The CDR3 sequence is CASSVRGQLFGTEAFF. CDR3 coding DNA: TGTGCCAGCAGCGTAAGGGGACAGCTTTTCGGTACTGAAGCTTTCTTT.

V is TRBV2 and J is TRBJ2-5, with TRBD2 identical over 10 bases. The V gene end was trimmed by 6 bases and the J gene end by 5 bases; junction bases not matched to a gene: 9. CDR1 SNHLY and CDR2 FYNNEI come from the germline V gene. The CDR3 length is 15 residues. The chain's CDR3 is CASSGGLAKRETQYF. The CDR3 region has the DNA TGTGCCAGCAGCGGGGGACTAGCGAAACGGGAGACCCAGTACTTC. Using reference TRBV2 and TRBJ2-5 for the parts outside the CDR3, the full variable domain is EPEVTQTPSHQVTQMGQEVILRCVPISNHLYFYWYRQILGQKVEFLVSFYNNEISEKSEIFDDQFSVERPDGSNFTLKIRSTKLEDSAMYFCASSGGLAKRETQYFGPGTRLLVL.

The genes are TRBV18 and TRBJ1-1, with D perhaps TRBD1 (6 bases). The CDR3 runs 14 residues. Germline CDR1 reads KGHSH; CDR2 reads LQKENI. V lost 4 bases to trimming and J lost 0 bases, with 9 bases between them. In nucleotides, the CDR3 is TGTGCCAGCTCACAAGGACAGTTGAACACTGAAGCTTTCTTT. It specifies CASSQGQLNTEAFF.